Only one count was recorded for the clone carrying this T cell receptor beta chain. The sample belongs to a study of blood T cell repertoires in COVID-19. Original processing notes: For nucleated cells, counts were estimated from reference gene primer amplification. Produced via immunoSEQ multiplex PCR; TCRdb's table is partial and in-frame only. From that table come the V and J calls and clone size; the DNA was used to work out D and trimming. The profile covers under 400,000 clones, with about 91% appearing a single time and 1.5% to 2% taken by the ten largest. CDR1 and CDR2 (germline): LGHNA, YNFKEQ. This CDR3 region has 13 residues. Trimming took 5 bases from V and 1 from J, leaving 8 bases between them. In Seattle, patients joined the study during active infection and were tracked longitudinally.

The receptor's source is a woman aged 25-40 years with COVID-19, enrolled during active disease. V is TRBV4-2 and J is TRBJ1-1, with D possibly matching TRBD1 (6 bases). Sequencing used peripheral blood. CDR3: CASSWGQNTEAFF. For the CDR3, the DNA is TGTGCCAGCAGCTGGGGGCAGAACACTGAAGCTTTCTTT.